The sequence of this T cell receptor beta chain was determined in a study of blood T cell repertoires in COVID-19. The wider study: Samples representing acute and convalescent COVID-19 were sourced from the United States, Italy and Spain. In each case, the material was cDNA or gDNA derived from T cells, B-cell-depleted T cells, or PBMCs.

The CDR3 is 15 amino acids. Germline V gives CDR1 SGDLS, CDR2 YYNGEE. V lost 3 bases and J lost 3; bases outside the gene matches: 6. In the authors' workflow: Reference gene primer amplification gave nucleated cell count estimates. The data were produced by immunoSEQ multiplex PCR, yet TCRdb's version contains in-frame clones alone and is incomplete. V, J and clone size derive from that table, while D and trimming were established from the DNA sequence. The sample records about 130,000 clones, over 80% being singletons. The sequencing input was peripheral blood. This receptor was obtained from a man aged 40-49 years with active or convalescent COVID-19. The chain is built from TRBV9 and TRBJ1-5; 7 bases align to TRBD1. CDR3 sequence reads: CASSGTGTDNQPQHF. The CDR3 bases are TGTGCCAGCAGCGGAACCGGGACAGACAATCAGCCCCAGCATTTT.